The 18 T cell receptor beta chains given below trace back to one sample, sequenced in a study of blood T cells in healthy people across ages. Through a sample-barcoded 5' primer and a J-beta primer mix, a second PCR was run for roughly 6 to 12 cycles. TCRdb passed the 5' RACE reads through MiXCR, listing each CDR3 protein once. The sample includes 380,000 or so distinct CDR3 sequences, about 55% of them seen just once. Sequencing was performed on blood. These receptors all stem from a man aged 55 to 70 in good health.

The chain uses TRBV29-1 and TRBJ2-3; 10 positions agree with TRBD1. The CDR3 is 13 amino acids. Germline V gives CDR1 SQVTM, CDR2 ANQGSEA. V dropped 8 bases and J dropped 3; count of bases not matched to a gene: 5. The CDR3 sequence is CSSDRGRTDTQYF. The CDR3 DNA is TGCAGCTCCGACAGGGGGCGGACAGATACGCAGTATTTT.

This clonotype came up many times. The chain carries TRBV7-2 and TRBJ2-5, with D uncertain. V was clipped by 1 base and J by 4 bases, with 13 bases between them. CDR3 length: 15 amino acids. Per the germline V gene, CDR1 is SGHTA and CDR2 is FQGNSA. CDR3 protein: CASSLDRVTRETQYF. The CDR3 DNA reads TGTGCCAGCAGCTTAGACCGGGTTACAAGAGAGACCCAGTACTTC.

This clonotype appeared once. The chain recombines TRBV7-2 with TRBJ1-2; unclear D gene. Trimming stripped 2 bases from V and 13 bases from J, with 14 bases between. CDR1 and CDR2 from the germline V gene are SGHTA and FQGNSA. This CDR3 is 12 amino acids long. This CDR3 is CASSLYSSIPTF. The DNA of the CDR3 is TGTGCCAGCAGCTTATATAGCTCAATTCCCACCTTC.

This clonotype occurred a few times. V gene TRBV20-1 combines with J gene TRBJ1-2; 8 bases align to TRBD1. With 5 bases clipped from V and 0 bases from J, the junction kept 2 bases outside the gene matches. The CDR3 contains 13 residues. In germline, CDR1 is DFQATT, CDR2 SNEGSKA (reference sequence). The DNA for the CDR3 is TGCAGTGCTGGACAGGGATCTAACTATGGCTACACCTTC. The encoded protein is CSAGQGSNYGYTF.

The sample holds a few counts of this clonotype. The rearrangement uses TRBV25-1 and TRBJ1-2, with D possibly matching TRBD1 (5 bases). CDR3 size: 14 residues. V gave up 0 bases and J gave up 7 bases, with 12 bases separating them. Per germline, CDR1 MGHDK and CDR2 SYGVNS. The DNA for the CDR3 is TGTGCCAGCAGTGAATATATAGCCCAGGGTGGCTACACCTTC. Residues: CASSEYIAQGGYTF.

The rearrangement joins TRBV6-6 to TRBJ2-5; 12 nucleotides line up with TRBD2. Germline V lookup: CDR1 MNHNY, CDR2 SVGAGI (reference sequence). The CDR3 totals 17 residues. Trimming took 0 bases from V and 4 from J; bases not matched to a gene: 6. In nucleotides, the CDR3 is TGTGCCAGCAGTTACTCAGCTAGCGGGGGGGAGAGAGAGACCCAGTACTTC. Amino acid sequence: CASSYSASGGERETQYF.

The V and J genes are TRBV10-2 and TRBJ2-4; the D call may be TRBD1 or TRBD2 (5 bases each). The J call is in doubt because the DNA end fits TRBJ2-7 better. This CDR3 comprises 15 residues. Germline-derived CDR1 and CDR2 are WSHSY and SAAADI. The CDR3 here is CASSEPGTILDEQYF. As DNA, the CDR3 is TGCGCCAGCAGTGAGCCGGGGACCATCCTGGACGAGCAGTACTTC.

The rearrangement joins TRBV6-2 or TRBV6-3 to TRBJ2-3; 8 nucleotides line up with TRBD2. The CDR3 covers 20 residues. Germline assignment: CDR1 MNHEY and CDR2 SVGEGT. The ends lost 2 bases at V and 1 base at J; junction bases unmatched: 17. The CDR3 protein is CASSYAAVAGGDVGTDTQYF. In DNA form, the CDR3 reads TGTGCCAGCAGTTACGCTGCCGTCGCGGGAGGCGACGTAGGCACAGATACGCAGTATTTT.

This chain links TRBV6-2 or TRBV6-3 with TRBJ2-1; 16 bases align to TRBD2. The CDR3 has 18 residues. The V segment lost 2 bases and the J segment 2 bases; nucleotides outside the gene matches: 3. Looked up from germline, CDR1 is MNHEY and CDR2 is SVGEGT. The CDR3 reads CASSYVGLAGGAYNEQFF. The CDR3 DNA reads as TGTGCCAGCAGTTACGTGGGACTAGCGGGAGGGGCCTACAATGAGCAGTTCTTC.

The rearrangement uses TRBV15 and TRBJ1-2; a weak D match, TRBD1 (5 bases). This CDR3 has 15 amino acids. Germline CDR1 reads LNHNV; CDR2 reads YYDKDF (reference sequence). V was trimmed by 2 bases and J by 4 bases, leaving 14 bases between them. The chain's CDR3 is CATSRTGTSIYGYTF. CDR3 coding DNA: TGTGCCACCAGCAGAACCGGGACCTCCATCTATGGCTACACCTTC.

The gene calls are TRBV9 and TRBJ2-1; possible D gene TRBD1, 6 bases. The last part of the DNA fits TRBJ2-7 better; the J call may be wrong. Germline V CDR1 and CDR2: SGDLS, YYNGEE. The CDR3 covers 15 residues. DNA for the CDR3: TGTGCCAGCAGCGTAGACAGGGTCCCCTACAATGAGCAGTACTTC. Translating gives CASSVDRVPYNEQYF.

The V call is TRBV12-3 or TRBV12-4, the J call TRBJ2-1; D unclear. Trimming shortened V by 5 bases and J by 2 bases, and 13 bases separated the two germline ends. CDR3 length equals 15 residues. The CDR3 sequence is CASSHGRITYNEQFF. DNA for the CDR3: TGTGCCAGCAGTCATGGACGGATTACCTACAATGAGCAGTTCTTC.

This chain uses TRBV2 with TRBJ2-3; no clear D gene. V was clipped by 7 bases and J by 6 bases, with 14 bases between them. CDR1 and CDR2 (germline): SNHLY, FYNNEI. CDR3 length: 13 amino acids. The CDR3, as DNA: TGTGCCAGCAAGGTGGCTAGGATGGATACGCAGTATTTT. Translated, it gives CASKVARMDTQYF.

The CDR3 DNA reads as TGCAGCGTCGGCGGGACTAGCGGGAGCCCGTACAATGAGCAGTTCTTC. Encoded protein: CSVGGTSGSPYNEQFF. The rearrangement joins TRBV29-1 to TRBJ2-1; 14 nucleotides match TRBD2. The length of the CDR3 is 16 residues. The germline V gene has CDR1 SQVTM and CDR2 ANQGSEA. Trimming removed 6 bases from V and 4 bases from J; junction bases left unmatched: 8.

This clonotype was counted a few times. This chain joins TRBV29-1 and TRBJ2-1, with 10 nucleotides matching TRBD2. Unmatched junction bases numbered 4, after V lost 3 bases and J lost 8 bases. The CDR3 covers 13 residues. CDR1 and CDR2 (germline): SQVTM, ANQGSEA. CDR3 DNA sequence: TGCAGCGTTGACCTAGCGGGAGTCCATGAGCAGTTCTTC. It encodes CSVDLAGVHEQFF.

As DNA, the CDR3 is TGTGCCAGCAGTCCCGAACGATTTGCTAGCCCAAGCTCCTACGAGCAGTACTTC. It encodes CASSPERFASPSSYEQYF. The chain recombines TRBV27 with TRBJ2-7, with TRBD2 as a possible D gene (5 bases). The CDR3 has 18 amino acids. Germline V gene data show CDR1 as MNHEY and CDR2 as SMNVEV (reference sequence). The V end lost 5 bases, the J end lost 0 bases, and 23 bases lay between the germline ends.

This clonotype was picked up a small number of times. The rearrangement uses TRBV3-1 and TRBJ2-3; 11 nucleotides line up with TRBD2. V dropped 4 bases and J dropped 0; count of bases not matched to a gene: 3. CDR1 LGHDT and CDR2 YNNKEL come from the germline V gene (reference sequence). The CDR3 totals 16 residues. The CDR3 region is CASSLTSGGSTDTQYF. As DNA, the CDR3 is TGTGCCAGCAGCCTAACTAGCGGGGGAAGCACAGATACGCAGTATTTT.

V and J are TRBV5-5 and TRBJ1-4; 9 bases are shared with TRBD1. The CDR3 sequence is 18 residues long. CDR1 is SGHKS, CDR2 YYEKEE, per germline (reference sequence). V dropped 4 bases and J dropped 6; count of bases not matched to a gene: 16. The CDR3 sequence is CASSRSHRDRVVDEKLFF. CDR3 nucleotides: TGTGCCAGCAGCCGATCCCATCGGGACAGGGTCGTCGATGAAAAACTGTTTTTT.